The 2 T cell receptor beta chains given below trace back to one sample, sequenced in a study of CD8 T cells in ankylosing spondylitis. TCRdb processed the 5' RACE reads anew with MiXCR; each CDR3 protein has one entry. The table has 220,000 or so distinct CDR3 sequences, 8% to 11% seen once. Sequencing was performed on blood, either unsorted or a sorted T cell fraction (not recorded which). These receptors came from a male donor with ankylosing spondylitis or in good health (not recorded which).

This clonotype showed up many times. This sequence joins TRBV28 and TRBJ2-5; 9 nucleotides line up with TRBD2. CDR3 size: 15 residues. After removal of 5 bases from V and 5 bases from J, the junction contained 9 bases not matched to a gene. Germline lookup yields CDR1 MDHEN and CDR2 SYDVKM. This CDR3 reads CASSPPGLADETQYF. CDR3 sequence (DNA): TGTGCCAGCAGTCCGCCGGGACTAGCAGATGAGACCCAGTACTTC.

This clonotype was seen more than once but under ten times. This chain connects TRBV5-1 to TRBJ1-4, with TRBD1 matching 7 bases. This CDR3 comprises 15 residues. With V trimmed by 0 bases and J by 7 bases, 6 bases remained unmatched. Germline V lookup: CDR1 SGHRS, CDR2 YFSETQ. The CDR3 reads CASSLDQGVGEKLFF. CDR3 in DNA: TGCGCCAGCAGCTTGGATCAGGGGGTGGGTGAAAAACTGTTTTTT.